This entry is about one T cell receptor beta chain. What it binds is not known. This entry belongs to a study of T-cell reconstitution after alpha-beta-depleted transplantation in children. Study-wide results and caveats: There were reportedly several hundred expanded graft clones from which alpha-beta T cells came about two months after transplant.

TCRbeta library preparation incorporated unique molecular identifiers. Each CDR3 protein gets one entry after TCRdb re-called the PCR reads with MiXCR. The table shows hundreds of thousands of distinct CDR3 sequences, with about 16% occurring only once. V was clipped by 3 bases and J by 5 bases, with 10 bases between them. The CDR3 has 13 amino acids. CDR1 is MDHEN and CDR2 is SYDVKM in the germline V gene. This sequence joins TRBV28 and TRBJ1-1; D is undetermined. Sequences were derived from PBMCs, mostly from graft donor cells, sampled 360 days after TCRalphabeta/CD19-depleted stem cell transplant. The TCR sequence derives from a male patient between 2 and 10 years old who had a stem cell transplant for acute lymphoblastic leukemia, so the T cells may come from the graft donor. CDR3 bases: TGTGCCAGCAGTTTCCTTGACGGGACTGAAGCTTTCTTT. Translated, it gives CASSFLDGTEAFF. Looking up the rest from reference TRBV28 and TRBJ1-1 gives the full variable domain: DVKVTQSSRYLVKRTGEKVFLECVQDMDHENMFWYRQDPGLGLRLIYFSYDVKMKEKGDIPEGYSVSREKKERFSLILESASTNQTSMYLCASSFLDGTEAFFGQGTRLTVV.